The subject of this entry is one T cell receptor (beta chain). 13 Jbeta primers and 60 Vbeta primers were used for the PCR. Method: immunoSEQ multiplex PCR; TCRdb's copy keeps in-frame clones and lacks some. This table holds roughly 100,000 clones, about 70% found once. The data stem from a study of cytomegalovirus exposure and HLA in healthy donors. All donors participated as healthy donors of bone marrow. V was shortened by 6 bases and J by 10 bases, with 10 bases between the two germline ends. In germline, CDR1 is DFQATT, CDR2 SNEGSKA (reference sequence). The CDR3 consists of 10 residues. This TCR was recovered from a female donor in good health and CMV-seronegative. Sequencing was done on a sample of PBMCs. The chain recombines TRBV20-1 with TRBJ2-1; unclear D gene. The DNA of the CDR3 is TGCAGTGCCGCCCGGTCAGAGCAGTTCTTC. Protein: CSAARSEQFF.